This TCR beta chain was identified in a study of Graves' ophthalmopathy and Graves' hyperthyroidism. General study results and limits: Researchers report that a 13-signature model separated ophthalmopathy from stable hyperthyroidism, posting almost 90% sensitivity and about 80% specificity. Thyroid clonotypes that were expanded above 0.001 frequency mostly also appeared in blood.

This clonotype appeared many times. Its antigen is still unknown. Beta-chain TCR CDR3 regions were amplified from RNA transcripts. First-round RT-PCR relied on HTBI primers, and a second-round multiplex PCR came next. TCRdb redid the calling of the multiplex PCR reads with MiXCR, one entry per CDR3 protein. The data contain hundreds of thousands of distinct CDR3 sequences, around a fifth of them seen just once; the ten biggest clones take up around 45%. Excluded were patients with other autoimmune diseases, uncontrolled infections, pregnancy or lactation. 7.5 to 10 ml of fresh blood yielded the PBMCs by density gradient. This CDR3 is built from 12 residues. Deletions cut 2 bases from V and 7 bases from J, with 6 bases between. Germline V gene data show CDR1 as SGHDN and CDR2 as FVKESK.

The rearrangement links TRBV14 to TRBJ2-4; D uncertain. The source is a woman aged 45-59 years with Graves' ophthalmopathy. The sample comprised peripheral blood. As DNA, the CDR3 is TGTGCCAGCAGCCAAAGTATGAACATTCAGTACTTC. Amino acid sequence: CASSQSMNIQYF.